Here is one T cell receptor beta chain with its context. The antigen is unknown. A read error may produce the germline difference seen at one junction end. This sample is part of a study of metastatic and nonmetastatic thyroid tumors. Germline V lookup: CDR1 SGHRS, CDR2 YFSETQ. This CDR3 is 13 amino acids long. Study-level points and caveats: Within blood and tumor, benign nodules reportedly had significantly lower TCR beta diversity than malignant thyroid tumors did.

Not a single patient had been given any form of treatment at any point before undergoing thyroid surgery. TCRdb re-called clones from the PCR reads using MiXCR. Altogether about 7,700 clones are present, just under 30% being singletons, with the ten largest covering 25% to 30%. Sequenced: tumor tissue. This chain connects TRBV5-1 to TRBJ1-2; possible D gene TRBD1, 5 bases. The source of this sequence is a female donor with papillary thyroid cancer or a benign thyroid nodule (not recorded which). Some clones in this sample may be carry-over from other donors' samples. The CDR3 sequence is CASSSRDSNGYAF. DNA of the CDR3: TGCGCCAGCAGCTCCCGGGACTCCAATGGCTACGCCTTC. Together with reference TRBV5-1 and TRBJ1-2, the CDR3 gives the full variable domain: KAGVTQTPRYLIKTRGQQVTLSCSPISGHRSVSWYQQTPGQGLQFLFEYFSETQRNKGNFPGRFSGRQFSNSRSEMNVSTLELGDSALYLCASSSRDSNGYAFGSGTRLTVV.